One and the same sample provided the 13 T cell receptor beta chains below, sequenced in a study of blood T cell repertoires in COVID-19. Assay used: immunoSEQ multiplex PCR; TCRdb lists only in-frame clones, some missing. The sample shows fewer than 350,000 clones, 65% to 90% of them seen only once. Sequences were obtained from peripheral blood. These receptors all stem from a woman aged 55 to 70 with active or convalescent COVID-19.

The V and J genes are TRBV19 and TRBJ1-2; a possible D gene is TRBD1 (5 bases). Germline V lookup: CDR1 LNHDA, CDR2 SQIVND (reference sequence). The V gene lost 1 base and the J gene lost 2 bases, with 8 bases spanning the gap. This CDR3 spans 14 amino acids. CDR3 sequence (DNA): TGTGCCAGTAGTATAGTAGCAGGGAACTATGGCTACACCTTC. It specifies CASSIVAGNYGYTF.

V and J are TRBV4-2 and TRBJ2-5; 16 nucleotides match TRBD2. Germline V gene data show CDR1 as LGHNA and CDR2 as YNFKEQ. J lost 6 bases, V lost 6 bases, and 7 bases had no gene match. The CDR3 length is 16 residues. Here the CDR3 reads CASRPGTSGGAKTQYF. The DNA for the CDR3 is TGTGCCAGCAGACCCGGGACTAGCGGGGGGGCAAAGACCCAGTACTTC.

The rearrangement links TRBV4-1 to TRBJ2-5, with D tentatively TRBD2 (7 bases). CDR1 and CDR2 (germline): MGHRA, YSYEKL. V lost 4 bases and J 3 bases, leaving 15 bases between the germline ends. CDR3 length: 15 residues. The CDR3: CASSRFGGREETQYF. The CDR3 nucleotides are TGCGCCAGCAGCCGGTTCGGGGGGCGGGAAGAGACCCAGTACTTC.

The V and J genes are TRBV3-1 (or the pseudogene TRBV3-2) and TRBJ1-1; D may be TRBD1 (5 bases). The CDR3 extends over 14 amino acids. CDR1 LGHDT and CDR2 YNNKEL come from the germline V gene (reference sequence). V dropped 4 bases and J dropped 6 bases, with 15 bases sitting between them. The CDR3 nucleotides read TGTGCCAGCAGCCTCGGGGGGGGTAGCGCTGAAGCTTTCTTT. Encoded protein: CASSLGGGSAEAFF.

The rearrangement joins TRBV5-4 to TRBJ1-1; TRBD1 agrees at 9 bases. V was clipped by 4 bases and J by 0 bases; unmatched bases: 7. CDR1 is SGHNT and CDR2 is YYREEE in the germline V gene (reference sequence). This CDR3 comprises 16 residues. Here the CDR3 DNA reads TGTGCCAGCAGCCCGGGACAGGGTCGTTTGAACACTGAAGCTTTCTTT. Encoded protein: CASSPGQGRLNTEAFF. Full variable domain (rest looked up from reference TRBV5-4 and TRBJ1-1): ETGVTQSPTHLIKTRGQQVTLRCSSQSGHNTVSWYQQALGQGPQFIFQYYREEENGRGNFPPRFSGLQFPNYSSELNVNALELDDSALYLCASSPGQGRLNTEAFFGQGTRLTVV.

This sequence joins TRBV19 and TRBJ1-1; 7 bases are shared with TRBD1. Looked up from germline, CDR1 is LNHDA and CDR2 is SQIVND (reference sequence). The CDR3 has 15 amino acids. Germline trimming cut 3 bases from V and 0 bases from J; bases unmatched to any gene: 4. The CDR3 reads CASSMTGIMNTEAFF. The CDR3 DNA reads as TGTGCCAGTAGTATGACAGGGATCATGAACACTGAAGCTTTCTTT.

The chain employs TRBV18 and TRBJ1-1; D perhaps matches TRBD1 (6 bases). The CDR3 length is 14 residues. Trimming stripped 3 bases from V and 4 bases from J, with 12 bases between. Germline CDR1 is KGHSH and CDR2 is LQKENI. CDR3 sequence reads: CASSPIQGSTEAFF. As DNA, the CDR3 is TGTGCCAGCTCACCGATACAGGGATCCACTGAAGCTTTCTTT.

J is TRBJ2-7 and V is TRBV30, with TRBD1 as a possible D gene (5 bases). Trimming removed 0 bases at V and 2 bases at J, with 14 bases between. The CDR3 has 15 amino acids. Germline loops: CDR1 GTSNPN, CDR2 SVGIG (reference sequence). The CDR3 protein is CAWSVGQGNPYEQYF. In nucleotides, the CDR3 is TGTGCCTGGAGTGTAGGCCAGGGTAACCCCTACGAGCAGTACTTC.

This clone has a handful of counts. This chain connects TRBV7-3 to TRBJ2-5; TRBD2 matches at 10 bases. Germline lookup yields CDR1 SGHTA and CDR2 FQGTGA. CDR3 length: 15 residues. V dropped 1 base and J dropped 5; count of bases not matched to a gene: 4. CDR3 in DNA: TGTGCCAGCAGCTTAAGAGCGGGGGGGCTGGAGACCCAGTACTTC. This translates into CASSLRAGGLETQYF.

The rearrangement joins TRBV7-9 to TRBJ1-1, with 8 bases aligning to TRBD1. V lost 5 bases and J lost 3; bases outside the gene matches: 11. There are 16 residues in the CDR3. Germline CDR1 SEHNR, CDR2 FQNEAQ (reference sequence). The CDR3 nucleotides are TGTGCCAGCAGCAGCAGGGGGCTTCCACAGGACACTGAAGCTTTCTTT. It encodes CASSSRGLPQDTEAFF.

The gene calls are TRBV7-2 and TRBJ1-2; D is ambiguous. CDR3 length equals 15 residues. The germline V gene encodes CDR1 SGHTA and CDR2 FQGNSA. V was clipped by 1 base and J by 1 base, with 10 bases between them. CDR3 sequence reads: CASSLVVGGNYGYTF. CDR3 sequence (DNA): TGTGCCAGCAGCTTAGTCGTAGGCGGTAACTATGGCTACACCTTC.

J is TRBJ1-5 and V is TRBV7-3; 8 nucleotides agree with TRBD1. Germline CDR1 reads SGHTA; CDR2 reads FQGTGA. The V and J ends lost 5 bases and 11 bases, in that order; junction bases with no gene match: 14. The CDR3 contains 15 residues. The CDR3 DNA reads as TGTGCCAGCAGCCCACCCCGACAGGGGCTCGGGTCCCAGCATTTT. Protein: CASSPPRQGLGSQHF.

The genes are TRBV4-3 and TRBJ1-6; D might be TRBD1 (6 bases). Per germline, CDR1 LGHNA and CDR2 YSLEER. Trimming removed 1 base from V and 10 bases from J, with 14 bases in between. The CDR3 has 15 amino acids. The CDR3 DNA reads TGCGCCAGCAGCCAAGCCGATACAGGGAAATCACCCCTCCACTTT. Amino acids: CASSQADTGKSPLHF.